The source of this TCR beta chain is a study of monozygotic twins with inflammatory bowel disease. The CDR3 has 12 residues. Germline V gene data show CDR1 as SQVTM and CDR2 as ANQGSEA. Each TCR library consumed around 3.5 ug of total RNA. TCRdb re-called the 5' RACE reads and shows each CDR3 protein once, DNA omitted. In total, the table holds some 440,000 distinct CDR3 sequences. Sequenced: blood. This receptor was taken from a human donor with ulcerative colitis or Crohn's disease, or a healthy co-twin of an affected twin (not recorded which). This chain links TRBV29-1 with TRBJ1-4. CDR3 sequence reads: CSVGGWQEKLFF.